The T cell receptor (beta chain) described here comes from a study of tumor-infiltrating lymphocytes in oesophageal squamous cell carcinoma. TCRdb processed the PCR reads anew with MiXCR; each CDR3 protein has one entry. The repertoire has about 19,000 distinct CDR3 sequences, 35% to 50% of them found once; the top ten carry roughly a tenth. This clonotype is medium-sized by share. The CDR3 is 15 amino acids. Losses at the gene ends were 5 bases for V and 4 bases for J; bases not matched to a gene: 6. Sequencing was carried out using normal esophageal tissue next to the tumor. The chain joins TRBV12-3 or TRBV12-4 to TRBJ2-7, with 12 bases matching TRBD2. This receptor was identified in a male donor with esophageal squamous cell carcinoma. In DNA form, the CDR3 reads TGTGCCAGCAGTCACCGGACTAGCGGGGCGTACGAGCAGTACTTC. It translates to CASSHRTSGAYEQYF.